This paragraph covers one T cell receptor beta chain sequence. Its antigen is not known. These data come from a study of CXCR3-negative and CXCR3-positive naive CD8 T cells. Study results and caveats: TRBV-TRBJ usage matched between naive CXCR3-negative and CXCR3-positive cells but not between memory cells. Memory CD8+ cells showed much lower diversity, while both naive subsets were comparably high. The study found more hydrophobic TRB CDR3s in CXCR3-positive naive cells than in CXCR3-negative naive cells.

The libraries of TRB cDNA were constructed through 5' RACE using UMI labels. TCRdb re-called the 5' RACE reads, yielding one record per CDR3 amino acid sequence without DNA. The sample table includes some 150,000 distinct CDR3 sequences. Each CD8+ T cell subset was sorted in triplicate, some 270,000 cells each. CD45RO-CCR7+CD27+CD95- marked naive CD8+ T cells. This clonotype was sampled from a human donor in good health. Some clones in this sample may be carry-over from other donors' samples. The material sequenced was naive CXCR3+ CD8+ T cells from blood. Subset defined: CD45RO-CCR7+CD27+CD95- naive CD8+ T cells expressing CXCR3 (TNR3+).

The CDR3 loop reads CASRLRTDNNSPLHF. The chain links TRBV12-3 or TRBV12-4 to TRBJ1-6; TCRdb reports TRBD1, a call that lacks DNA to check it against. This CDR3 comprises 15 residues.